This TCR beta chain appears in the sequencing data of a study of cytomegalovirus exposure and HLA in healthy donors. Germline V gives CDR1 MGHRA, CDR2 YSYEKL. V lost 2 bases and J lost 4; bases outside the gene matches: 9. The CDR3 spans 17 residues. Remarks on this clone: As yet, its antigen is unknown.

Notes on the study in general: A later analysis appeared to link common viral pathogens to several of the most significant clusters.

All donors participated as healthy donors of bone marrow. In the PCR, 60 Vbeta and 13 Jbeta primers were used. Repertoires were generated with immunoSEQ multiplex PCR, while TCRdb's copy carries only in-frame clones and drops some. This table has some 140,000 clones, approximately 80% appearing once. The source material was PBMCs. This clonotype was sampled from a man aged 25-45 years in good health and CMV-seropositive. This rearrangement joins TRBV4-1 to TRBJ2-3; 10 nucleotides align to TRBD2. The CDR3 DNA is TGCGCCAGCAGCCAAAACAGCGCTAGCGGGAGTGCAGATACGCAGTATTTT. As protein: CASSQNSASGSADTQYF.